The following is a T cell receptor beta chain sequence with its context. Its matching antigen is unknown. This sample was taken from a study of blood T cells in healthy people across ages. In each sample, at least 6.5 million PBMCs were isolated. Study results and limitations: Expanded clonotype shifts may have been confounded, as the donors had an unknown CMV status.

Sample-barcoded 5' priming and a J-beta primer mix drove a second PCR of 7 to 11 cycles. From the 5' RACE reads, TCRdb called clonotypes with MiXCR, one entry per CDR3 protein. This sample carries over 300,000 distinct CDR3 sequences, roughly half of them seen once, and the ten largest clones take 45% to 65%. Germline V gene data show CDR1 as DFQATT and CDR2 as SNEGSKA (reference sequence). This CDR3 has 14 amino acids. Trimming pared 0 bases from V and 10 bases from J, leaving 18 bases between. This TCR came from a man aged 60 to 69 in good health. Material for sequencing was blood. The chain has TRBV20-1 and TRBJ2-5; D is perhaps TRBD2 (6 bases). Here the CDR3 DNA reads TGCAGTGCTAGAGATGCGGGAAGAGCCGGGGGCCAGTACTTC. Translated, it gives CSARDAGRAGGQYF.